This record concerns one T cell receptor beta chain sequence. The data originate from a study of regulatory T cells in long-lasting Graves disease. Documented time point: newly diagnosed GD, antithyroid drugs for less than 3 months. PBMC RNA served as the TCR library source. Arm-PCR of CDR3 regions with iRepertoire HTBI primers generated TCR beta libraries. TCRdb reprocessed the multiplex PCR reads with MiXCR, giving one entry per CDR3 protein. The top ten clones hold about 10% of a sample with 400,000 to 550,000 distinct CDR3 sequences, around 15% of them seen once. Looked up from germline, CDR1 is SGDLS and CDR2 is YYNGEE. The V and J ends lost 0 bases and 8 bases respectively, with 22 bases between them. The CDR3 length is 17 residues. These data also formed part of another study, on T cells in Graves' hyperthyroidism and ophthalmopathy. This second study says: The blood repertoire included most of the expanded thyroid clonotypes above 0.001.

This clonotype was obtained from a woman younger than 45 with Graves disease. J is TRBJ2-3 and V is TRBV9; tentatively, D is TRBD2 (5 bases). Sample: peripheral blood mononuclear cells (PBMCs), taken at new diagnosis, from a patient treated with antithyroid drugs. CDR3 residues: CASSVEAGRRRSGTQYF. In nucleotides, the CDR3 is TGTGCCAGCAGCGTAGAGGCGGGCAGGAGGCGGTCGGGTACGCAGTATTTT. Supplemented by reference TRBV9 and TRBJ2-3, the full variable domain reads DSGVTQTPKHLITATGQRVTLRCSPRSGDLSVYWYQQSLDQGLQFLIQYYNGEERAKGNILERFSAQQFPDLHSELNLSSLELGDSALYFCASSVEAGRRRSGTQYFGPGTRLTVL.